This passage covers 4 T cell receptor beta chains from one sample sequenced in a study of T cells in women clearing cervical HPV infection. Clones were sequenced by immunoSEQ multiplex PCR, and TCRdb holds only the in-frame ones, with some missing. The ten top clones account for 7.6%, within a sample of tens of thousands of clones. The specimen sequenced was blood buffy coat. These TCRs come from a woman aged 18-70 years with a cervical HPV16 infection that either progressed to CIN3+ or cleared (not recorded which).

Remarks on this clone: The read terminates 3 residues before the CDR3 end, so the remaining end is supplied by the germline J gene. J is TRBJ2-2 and V is TRBV2; D possibly corresponds to TRBD1 (6 bases). From germline, CDR1 is SNHLY and CDR2 FYNNEI. The V gene lost 6 bases and the J gene lost 7 bases, with 15 bases spanning the gap. The CDR3 totals 14 residues. CDR3 bases read: TGTGCCAGCAGGCAAGAGGGGGAGTACGGGGAG. Amino acids: CASRQEGEYGE. The full CDR3 protein is CASRQEGEYGELFF.

On this clone itself: The sequenced fragment ends 3 residues before the CDR3 boundary, so the rest is inferred from the germline J gene. The chain carries TRBV14 and TRBJ2-1; D remains ambiguous. Looked up from germline, CDR1 is SGHDN and CDR2 is FVKESK. Trimming took off 1 base at V and 0 bases at J, with 13 bases between the two ends. The CDR3 has 17 amino acids. The CDR3 protein is CASSQVPIQSSYNEQFF. CDR3 DNA, as far as it was read: TGTGCCAGCAGCCAAGTACCAATCCAGAGCTCCTACAATGAG.

To note about this clone: Read sequence stops 3 residues before the CDR3 end, and the germline J gene provides the missing end. The chain couples TRBV5-1 to TRBJ1-5, with D possibly matching TRBD1 (5 bases). CDR3 length: 18 amino acids. V was clipped by 2 bases and J by 2 bases, with 20 bases between them. Germline-derived CDR1 and CDR2 are SGHRS and YFSETQ. CDR3 amino acids: CASSFSPQDTKGNQPQHF. CDR3 bases read: TGCGCCAGCAGCTTTTCCCCCCAGGACACCAAGGGCAATCAGCCC.

Frequency places this clone as medium-sized. The read gets to within 3 residues of the CDR3 end, and the germline J gene fills in the rest. The V and J genes are TRBV18 and TRBJ2-4, with D maybe TRBD1 (5 bases). Trimming left V 2 bases short and J 4 bases short, with 15 bases between. This CDR3 contains 16 residues. CDR1 KGHSH and CDR2 LQKENI come from the germline V gene. The CDR3 is CASSPVQRGEKNIQYF. The covered CDR3 bases are TGTGCCAGCTCACCAGTCCAAAGGGGCGAGAAAAACATT. Variable domain in full (rest from reference TRBV18 and TRBJ2-4): NAGVMQNPRHLVRRRGQEARLRCSPMKGHSHVYWYRQLPEEGLKFMVYLQKENIIDESGMPKERFSAEFPKEGPSILRIQQVVRGDSAAYFCASSPVQRGEKNIQYFGAGTRLSVL.